The sequence of this T cell receptor (beta chain) was determined in a study of T cell responses to AZD1222 COVID-19 vaccine (dated by TCRdb to the early 2020s). Context from the whole study: TCR sequencing was performed for approximately 240 trial participants, of whom some 200 were given two doses of AZD1222 and some 26 were given two doses of MenACWY control vaccine. Enrollment into the trials was organized by age into subgroups of 18-55, 56-69 and 70-plus years, and those subgroups contained around 150, 28 and 57 TCR-sequenced participants, respectively.

The sample's time point label, decoded: about 28 days (+/-7) after the second vaccine dose. AZD1222 recipients with second doses at about 4 weeks or about 12 weeks were pooled, because spike-specific TCR depth and breadth did not differ between schedules. Vaccinee samples were obtained from the UK trials COV001 and COV002, which included a single-blind randomized controlled phase 2/3 trial of AZD1222 (ChAdOx1 nCoV-19) in healthy adults. For TCRbeta chain sequencing, PBMC samples from trial participants were taken at day 0 and at day 28 after the second dose. V was cut back by 3 bases and J by 7 bases, leaving a gap of 10 bases between them. According to the germline V gene (reference sequence), CDR1 reads WNHNN and CDR2 reads SYGVQD. The CDR3, cysteine through phenylalanine, is 13 amino acids long. Left in the record is the CDR3 DNA by itself, 39 bases read in frame from the first base. What the research found in general, with its limitations: After two AZD1222 doses, both the breadth and the depth of spike-specific TCRs were significantly higher than at day 0 and than in MenACWY recipients. In the small 56-69-year group, the increase in depth fell short of significance, most likely because of low power. Because no samples from the day 14 peak response were available, repertoires could be characterized only after the peak T cell response. Participants were mostly white British and included more females than males, and it was suggested by the authors that clonal diversity may have been underestimated. CD4 TCRs associated with the vaccine covered the entire spike protein, and the dominant responses were in regions 160-218 and 743-854. Conclusions about previously exposed vaccinees were limited because only a handful of AZD1222 recipients were SARS-CoV-2 seropositive at baseline. Reportedly, almost half of the unique spike-specific TCRs recognized epitopes lying outside the regions that are mutated in the B.1.351 and B.1.1.7 variants.

The CDR3 regions of human TCRbeta chains were analyzed by immunosequencing. The study's processing was this. TCRs in the repertoires were compared against a reference library of SARS-CoV-2-specific TCRs that had been generated with the MIRA antigen-specificity platform. Breadth was defined as the fraction of unique TCRs that were SARS-CoV-2-associated, and depth was defined as the fraction of total T cells that were SARS-CoV-2-associated. Using the MIRA data, every spike-specific TCR was mapped to the spike region that the TCR reacted to and assigned to either a CD4 or a CD8 class. Log10-transformed breadth and depth values were compared by one-way ANOVA with Sidak's multiple comparisons tests. The source is immuneACCESS, and TCRdb retained only in-frame sequences with V and J called. Part of the clones is not carried over; for the studies checked, unresolved V genes explain less than half of this, and the remainder is unexplained. V and J calls and clone size are as listed in that table; D and trimming were resolved from the DNA. Recorded for this sample are 180,000 or so clones; 80% to 95% of them occurred a single time. Of the sample, over 1.5% is held by the ten largest clones.

On this clone: The specificity of this receptor is unknown. Base-call qualities are not available, and no considerably larger clone is one nucleotide away.

The rearranged chain carries TRBV10-1 and TRBJ1-5, with TRBD1 perhaps the D gene, on 6 matching bases. Sequenced here: peripheral blood, sampled 28 days after the second AZD1222 dose. The receptor comes from an adult who received the AZD1222 COVID-19 vaccine. The sequenced DNA: TGCGCCAGCAGTGAACAGGGTGGACAGCCCCAGCATTTT. Translated, it reads CASSEQGGQPQHF.